This is a list of T cell receptor beta chains from one sample in a study of blood T cell repertoires in COVID-19. The protocol was immunoSEQ multiplex PCR, while the TCRdb copy is restricted to in-frame clones and leaves out a portion. The top ten clones hold about 1.8% of a sample with 100,000 or so clones, 85% of them seen once. Sample: peripheral blood. These receptors all come from a woman between 65 and 79 years old with active or convalescent COVID-19. Both conserved end residues are part of each CDR3.

v_call: TRBV11-3; cdr3_aa: CASSIGGRTTDTQYF
v_call: TRBV18; cdr3_aa: CASSPGQAGTNEKLFF
v_call: TRBV7-9; cdr3_aa: CASSLVRTGGTEAFF
v_call: TRBV6-5; cdr3_aa: CASNRGYAGEQYF
v_call: TRBV19; cdr3_aa: CASSIGRTGETEAFF
v_call: TRBV28; cdr3_aa: CASSLPGTGKSGSYNEQFF
v_call: TRBV29-1; cdr3_aa: CSSGTPYNEQFF
v_call: TRBV18; cdr3_aa: CASSPSGGVRKQYF
v_call: TRBV5-1; cdr3_aa: CASSTDRGWGNAEAFF
v_call: TRBV15; cdr3_aa: CATSREGFANTGELFF
v_call: TRBV6-5; cdr3_aa: CASSPGTGREKLFF
v_call: TRBV30; cdr3_aa: CAWMTGPGNYGYTF
v_call: TRBV28; cdr3_aa: CATLTGGIPYNEQFF
v_call: TRBV5-4; cdr3_aa: CASSPGQGAVTGELFF
v_call: TRBV4-3; cdr3_aa: CASSQVQGTGELFF
v_call: TRBV5-4; cdr3_aa: CASWGGTSHDTQYF
v_call: TRBV10-3; cdr3_aa: CAISGGAYNEQFF